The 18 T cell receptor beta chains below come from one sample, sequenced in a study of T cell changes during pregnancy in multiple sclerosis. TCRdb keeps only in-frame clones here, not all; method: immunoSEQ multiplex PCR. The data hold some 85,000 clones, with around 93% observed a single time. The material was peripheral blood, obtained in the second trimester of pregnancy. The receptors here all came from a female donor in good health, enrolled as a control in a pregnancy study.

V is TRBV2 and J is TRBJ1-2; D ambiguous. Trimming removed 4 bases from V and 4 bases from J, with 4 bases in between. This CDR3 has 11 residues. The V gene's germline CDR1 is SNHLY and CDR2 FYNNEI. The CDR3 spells CASSVIYGYTF. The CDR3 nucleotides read TGTGCCAGCAGTGTTATCTATGGCTACACCTTC.

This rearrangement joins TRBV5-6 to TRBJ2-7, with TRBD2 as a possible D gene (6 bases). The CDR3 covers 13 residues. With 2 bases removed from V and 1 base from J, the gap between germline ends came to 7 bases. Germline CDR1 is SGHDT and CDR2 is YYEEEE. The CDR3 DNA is TGTGCCAGCAGCTTCGGGGGTTCCTACGAGCAGTACTTC. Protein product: CASSFGGSYEQYF.

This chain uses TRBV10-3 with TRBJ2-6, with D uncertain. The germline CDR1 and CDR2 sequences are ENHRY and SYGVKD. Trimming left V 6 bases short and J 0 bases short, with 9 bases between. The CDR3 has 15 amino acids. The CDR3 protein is CAIREEVSGANVLTF. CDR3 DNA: TGTGCCATCAGGGAAGAGGTCTCTGGGGCCAACGTCCTGACTTTC.

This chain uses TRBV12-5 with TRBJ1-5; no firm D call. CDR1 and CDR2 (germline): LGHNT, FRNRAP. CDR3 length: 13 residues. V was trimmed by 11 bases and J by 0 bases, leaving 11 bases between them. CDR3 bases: TGTGCTGTAACCCTAGATAGCAATCAGCCCCAGCATTTT. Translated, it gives CAVTLDSNQPQHF.

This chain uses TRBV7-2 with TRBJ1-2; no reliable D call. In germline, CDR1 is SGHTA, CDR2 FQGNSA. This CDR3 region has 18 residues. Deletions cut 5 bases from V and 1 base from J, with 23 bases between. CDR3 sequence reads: CASSPQSGRHQHNYGYTF. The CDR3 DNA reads TGTGCCAGCAGCCCGCAGTCCGGGAGACATCAACATAACTATGGCTACACCTTC.

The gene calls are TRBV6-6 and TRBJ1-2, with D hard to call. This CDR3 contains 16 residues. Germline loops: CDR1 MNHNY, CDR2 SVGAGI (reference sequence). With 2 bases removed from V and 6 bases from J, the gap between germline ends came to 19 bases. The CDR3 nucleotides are TGTGCCAGCAGTTACGCCGATAAAGACTGGCGTCATGGCTACACCTTC. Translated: CASSYADKDWRHGYTF.

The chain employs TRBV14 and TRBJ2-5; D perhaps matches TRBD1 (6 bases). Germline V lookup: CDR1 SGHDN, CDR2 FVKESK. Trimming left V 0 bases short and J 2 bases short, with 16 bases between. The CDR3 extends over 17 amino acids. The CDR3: CASSQDMRRGKQETQYF. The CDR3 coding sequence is TGTGCCAGCAGCCAAGATATGCGTAGGGGGAAGCAAGAGACCCAGTACTTC.

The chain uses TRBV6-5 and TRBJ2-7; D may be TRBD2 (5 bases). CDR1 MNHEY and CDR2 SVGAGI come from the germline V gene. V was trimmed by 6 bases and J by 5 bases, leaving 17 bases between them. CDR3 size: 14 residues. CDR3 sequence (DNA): TGTGCCAGCAGCCGCACTACCCTCGGGAACGAGCAGTACTTC. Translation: CASSRTTLGNEQYF.

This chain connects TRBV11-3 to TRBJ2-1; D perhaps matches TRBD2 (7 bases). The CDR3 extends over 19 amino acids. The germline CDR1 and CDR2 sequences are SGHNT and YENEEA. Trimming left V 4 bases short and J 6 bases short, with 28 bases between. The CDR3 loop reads CASSSPGGALRGGANEQFF. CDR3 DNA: TGTGCCAGCAGCTCACCGGGGGGAGCCCTACGAGGGGGGGCCAATGAGCAGTTCTTC.

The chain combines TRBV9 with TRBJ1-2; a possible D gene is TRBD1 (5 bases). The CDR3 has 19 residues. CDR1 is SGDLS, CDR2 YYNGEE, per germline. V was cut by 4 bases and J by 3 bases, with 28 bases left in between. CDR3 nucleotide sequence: TGTGCCAGCAGCCCAGGCCCCCAGGGCGCATCGTGGATGGACTATGGCTACACCTTC. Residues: CASSPGPQGASWMDYGYTF.

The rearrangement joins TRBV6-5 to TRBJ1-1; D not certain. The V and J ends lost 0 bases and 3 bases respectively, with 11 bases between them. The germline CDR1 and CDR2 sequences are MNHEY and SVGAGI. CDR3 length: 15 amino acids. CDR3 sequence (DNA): TGTGCCAGCAGTTACTCGGAAGAGGGATACACTGAAGCTTTCTTT. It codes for CASSYSEEGYTEAFF.

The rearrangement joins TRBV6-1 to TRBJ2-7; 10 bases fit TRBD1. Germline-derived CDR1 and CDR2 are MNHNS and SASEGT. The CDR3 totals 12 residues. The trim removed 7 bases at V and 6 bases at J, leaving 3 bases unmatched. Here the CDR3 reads CASTGTGVEQYF. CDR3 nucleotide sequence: TGTGCCAGCACCGGGACAGGGGTCGAGCAGTACTTC.

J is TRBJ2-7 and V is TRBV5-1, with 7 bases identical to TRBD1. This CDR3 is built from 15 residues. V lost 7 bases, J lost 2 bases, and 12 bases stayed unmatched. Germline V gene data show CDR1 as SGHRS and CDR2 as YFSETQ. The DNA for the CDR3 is TGCGCCAGCGGAAGAGAGGGGGCGCAAACCTACGAGCAGTACTTC. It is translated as CASGREGAQTYEQYF.

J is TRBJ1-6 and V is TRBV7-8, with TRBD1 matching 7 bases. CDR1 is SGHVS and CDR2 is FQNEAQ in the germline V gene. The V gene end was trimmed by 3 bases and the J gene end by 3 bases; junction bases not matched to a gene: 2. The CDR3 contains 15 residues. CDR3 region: CASSFRDSYNSPLHF. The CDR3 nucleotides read TGTGCCAGCAGCTTCCGGGACAGCTATAATTCACCCCTCCACTTT.

Here the CDR3 reads CAWSVRGTGLQPQHF. CDR3 nucleotide sequence: TGTGCCTGGAGTGTACGGGGAACAGGGTTACAGCCCCAGCATTTT. The gene calls are TRBV30 and TRBJ1-5; possible D gene TRBD1, 6 bases. Germline V CDR1 and CDR2: GTSNPN, SVGIG (reference sequence). V was cut by 0 bases and J by 7 bases, with 16 bases left in between. This CDR3 spans 15 amino acids.

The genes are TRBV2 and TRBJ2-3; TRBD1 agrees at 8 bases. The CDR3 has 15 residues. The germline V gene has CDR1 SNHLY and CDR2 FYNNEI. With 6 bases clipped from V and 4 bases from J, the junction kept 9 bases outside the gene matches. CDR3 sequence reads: CASSGQGTIADTQYF. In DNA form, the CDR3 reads TGTGCCAGCAGCGGACAGGGTACGATAGCAGATACGCAGTATTTT.

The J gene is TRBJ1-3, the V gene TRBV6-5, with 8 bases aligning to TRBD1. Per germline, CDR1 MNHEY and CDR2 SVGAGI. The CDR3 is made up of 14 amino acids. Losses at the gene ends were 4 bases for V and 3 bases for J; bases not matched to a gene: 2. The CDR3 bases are TGTGCCAGCAGTTCGGACAGGGTTGGAAACACCATATATTTT. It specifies CASSSDRVGNTIYF.

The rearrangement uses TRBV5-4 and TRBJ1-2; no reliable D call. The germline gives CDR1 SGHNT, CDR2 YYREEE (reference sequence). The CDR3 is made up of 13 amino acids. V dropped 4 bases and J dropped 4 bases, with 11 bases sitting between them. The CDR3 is CASSPADPYGYTF. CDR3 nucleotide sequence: TGTGCCAGCAGCCCAGCGGACCCCTATGGCTACACCTTC.